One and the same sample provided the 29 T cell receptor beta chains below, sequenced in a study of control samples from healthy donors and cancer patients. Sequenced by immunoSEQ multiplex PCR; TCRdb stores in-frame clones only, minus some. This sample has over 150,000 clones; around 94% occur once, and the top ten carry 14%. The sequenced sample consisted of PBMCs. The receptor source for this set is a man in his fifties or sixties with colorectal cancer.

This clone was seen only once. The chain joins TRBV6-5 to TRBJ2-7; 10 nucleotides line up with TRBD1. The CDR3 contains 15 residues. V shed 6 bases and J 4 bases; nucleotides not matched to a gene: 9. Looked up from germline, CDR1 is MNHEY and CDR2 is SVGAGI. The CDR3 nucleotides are TGTGCCAGCAGCCAAATCGGACAGGGGGGGTACGAGCAGTACTTC. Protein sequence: CASSQIGQGGYEQYF.

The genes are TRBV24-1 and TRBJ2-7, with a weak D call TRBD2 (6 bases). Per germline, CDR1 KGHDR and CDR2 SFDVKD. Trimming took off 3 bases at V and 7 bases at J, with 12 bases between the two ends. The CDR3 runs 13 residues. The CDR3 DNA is TGTGCCACCAGTGATGGGGGGACTGGAGAGCAGTACTTC. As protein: CATSDGGTGEQYF.

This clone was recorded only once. CDR3 region: CASSWDGGYGYTF. Written as DNA, the CDR3 is TGTGCCAGCAGCTGGGACGGTGGATATGGCTACACCTTC. The chain uses TRBV27 and TRBJ1-2; D might be TRBD1 (5 bases). This CDR3 is built from 13 residues. V lost 6 bases and J 5 bases, leaving 13 bases between the germline ends. Per germline, CDR1 MNHEY and CDR2 SMNVEV (reference sequence).

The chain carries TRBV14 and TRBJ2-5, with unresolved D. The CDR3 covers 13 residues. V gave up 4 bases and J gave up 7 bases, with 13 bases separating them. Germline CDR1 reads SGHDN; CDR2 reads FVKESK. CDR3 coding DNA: TGTGCCAGCAGCCCGCAAGAGAGAGCGACCCAGTACTTC. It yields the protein CASSPQERATQYF.

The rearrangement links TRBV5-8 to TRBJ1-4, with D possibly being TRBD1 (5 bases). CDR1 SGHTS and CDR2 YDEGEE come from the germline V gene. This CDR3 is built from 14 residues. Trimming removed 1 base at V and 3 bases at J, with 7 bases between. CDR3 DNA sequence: TGTGCCAGCAGCTTGACAGGAGCTAATGAAAAACTGTTTTTT. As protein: CASSLTGANEKLFF.

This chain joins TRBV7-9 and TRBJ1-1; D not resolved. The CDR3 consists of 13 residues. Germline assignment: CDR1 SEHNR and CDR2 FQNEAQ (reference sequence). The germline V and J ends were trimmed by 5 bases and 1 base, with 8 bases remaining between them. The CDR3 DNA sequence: TGTGCCAGCAGCCCCGACACGAACACTGAAGCTTTCTTT. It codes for CASSPDTNTEAFF.

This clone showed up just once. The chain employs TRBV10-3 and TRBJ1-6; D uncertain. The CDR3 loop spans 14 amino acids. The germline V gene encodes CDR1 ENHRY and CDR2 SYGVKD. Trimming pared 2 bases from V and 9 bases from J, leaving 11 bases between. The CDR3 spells CAISEGGLGSPLHF. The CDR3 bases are TGTGCCATCAGTGAGGGAGGGCTTGGTTCACCCCTCCACTTT.

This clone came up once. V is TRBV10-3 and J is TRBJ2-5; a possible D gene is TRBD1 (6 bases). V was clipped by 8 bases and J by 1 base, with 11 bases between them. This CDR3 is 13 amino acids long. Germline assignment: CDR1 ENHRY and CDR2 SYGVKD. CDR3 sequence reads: CAIRWDTQETQYF. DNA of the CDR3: TGTGCCATCCGCTGGGACACCCAAGAGACCCAGTACTTC.

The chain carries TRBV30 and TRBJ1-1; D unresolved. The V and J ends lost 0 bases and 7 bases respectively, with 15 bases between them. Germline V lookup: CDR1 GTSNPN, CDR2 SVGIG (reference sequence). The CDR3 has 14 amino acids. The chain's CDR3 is CAWSVGGRSDEAFF. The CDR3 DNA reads TGTGCCTGGAGTGTAGGCGGCCGATCGGATGAAGCTTTCTTT.

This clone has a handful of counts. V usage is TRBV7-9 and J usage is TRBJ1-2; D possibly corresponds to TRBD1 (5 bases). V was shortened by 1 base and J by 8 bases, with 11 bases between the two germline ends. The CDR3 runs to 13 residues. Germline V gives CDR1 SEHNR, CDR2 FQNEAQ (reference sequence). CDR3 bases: TGTGCCAGCAGCTTAGTGGCCAGGGCGGGCTACACCTTC. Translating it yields CASSLVARAGYTF. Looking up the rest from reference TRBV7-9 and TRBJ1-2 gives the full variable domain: DTGVSQNPRHKITKRGQNVTFRCDPISEHNRLYWYRQTLGQGPEFLTYFQNEAQLEKSRLLSDRFSAERPKGSFSTLEIQRTEQGDSAMYLCASSLVARAGYTFGSGTRLTVV.

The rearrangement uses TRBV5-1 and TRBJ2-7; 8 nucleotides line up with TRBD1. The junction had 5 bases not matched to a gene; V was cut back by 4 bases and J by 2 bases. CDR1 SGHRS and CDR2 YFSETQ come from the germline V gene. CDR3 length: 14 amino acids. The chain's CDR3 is CASSVGQGTYEQYF. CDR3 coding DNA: TGCGCCAGCAGCGTCGGACAGGGAACCTACGAGCAGTACTTC. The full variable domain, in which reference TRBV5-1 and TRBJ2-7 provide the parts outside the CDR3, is KAGVTQTPRYLIKTRGQQVTLSCSPISGHRSVSWYQQTPGQGLQFLFEYFSETQRNKGNFPGRFSGRQFSNSRSEMNVSTLELGDSALYLCASSVGQGTYEQYFGPGTRLTVT.

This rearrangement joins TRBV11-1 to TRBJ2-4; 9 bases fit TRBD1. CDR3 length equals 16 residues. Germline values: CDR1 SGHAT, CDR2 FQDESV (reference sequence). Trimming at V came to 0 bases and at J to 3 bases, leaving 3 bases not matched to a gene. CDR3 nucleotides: TGTGCCAGCAGCTTAGCGGGACAGGGTAGCAAAAACATTCAGTACTTC. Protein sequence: CASSLAGQGSKNIQYF.

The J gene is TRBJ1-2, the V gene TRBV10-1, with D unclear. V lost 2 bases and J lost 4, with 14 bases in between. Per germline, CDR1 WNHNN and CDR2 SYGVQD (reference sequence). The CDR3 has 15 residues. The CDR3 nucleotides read TGCGCCAGCAGTGAGACCCACCATAGTTTCTATGGCTACACCTTC. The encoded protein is CASSETHHSFYGYTF.

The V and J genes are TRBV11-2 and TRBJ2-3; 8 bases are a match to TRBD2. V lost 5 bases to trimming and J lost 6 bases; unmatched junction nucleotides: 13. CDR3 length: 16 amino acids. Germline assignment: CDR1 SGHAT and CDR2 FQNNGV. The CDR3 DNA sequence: TGTGCCAGCAGCCGGGGGGGAACCATTATCGAGGATACGCAGTATTTT. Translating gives CASSRGGTIIEDTQYF.

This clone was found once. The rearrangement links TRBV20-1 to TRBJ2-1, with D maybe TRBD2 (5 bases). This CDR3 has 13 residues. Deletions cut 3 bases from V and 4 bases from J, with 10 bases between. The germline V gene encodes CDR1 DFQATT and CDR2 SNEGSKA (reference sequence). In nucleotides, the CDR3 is TGCAGTGCTAGTATCTCGGGATACAATGAGCAGTTCTTC. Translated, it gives CSASISGYNEQFF.

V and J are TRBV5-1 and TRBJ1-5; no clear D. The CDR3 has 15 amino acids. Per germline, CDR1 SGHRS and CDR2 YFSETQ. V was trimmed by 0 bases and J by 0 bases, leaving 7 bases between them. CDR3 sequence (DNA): TGCGCCAGCAGCTTGGTGAGAGATAGCAATCAGCCCCAGCATTTT. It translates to CASSLVRDSNQPQHF.

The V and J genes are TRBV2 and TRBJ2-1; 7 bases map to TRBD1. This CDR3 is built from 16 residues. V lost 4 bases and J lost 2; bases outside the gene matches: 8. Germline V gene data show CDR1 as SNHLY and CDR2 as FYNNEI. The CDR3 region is CASSGDRGLPYNEQFF. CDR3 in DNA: TGTGCCAGCAGTGGGGACAGAGGTCTACCCTACAATGAGCAGTTCTTC.

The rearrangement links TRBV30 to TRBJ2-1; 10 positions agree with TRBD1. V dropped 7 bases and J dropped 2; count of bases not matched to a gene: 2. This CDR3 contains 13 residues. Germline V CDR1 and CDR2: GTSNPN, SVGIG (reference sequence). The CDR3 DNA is TGTGCCTTGACAGGGGGCGCCTACAATGAGCAGTTCTTC. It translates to CALTGGAYNEQFF. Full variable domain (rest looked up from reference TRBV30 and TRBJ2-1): SQTIHQWPATLVQPVGSPLSLECTVEGTSNPNLYWYRQAAGRGLQLLFYSVGIGQISSEVPQNLSASRPQDRQFILSSKKLLLSDSGFYLCALTGGAYNEQFFGPGTRLTVL.

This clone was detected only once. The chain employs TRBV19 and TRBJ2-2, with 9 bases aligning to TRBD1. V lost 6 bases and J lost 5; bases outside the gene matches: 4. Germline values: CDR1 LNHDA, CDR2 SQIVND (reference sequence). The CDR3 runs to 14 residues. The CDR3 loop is CASRRDRATGELFF. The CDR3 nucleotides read TGTGCCAGTAGGAGGGACAGGGCAACCGGGGAGCTGTTTTTT.

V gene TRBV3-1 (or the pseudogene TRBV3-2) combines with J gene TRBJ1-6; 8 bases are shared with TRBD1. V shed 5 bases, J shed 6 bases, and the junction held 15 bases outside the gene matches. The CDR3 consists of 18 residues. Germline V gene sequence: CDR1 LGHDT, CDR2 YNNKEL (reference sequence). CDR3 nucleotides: TGTGCCAGCAGCGGGGCCCGACAGGGGATCGTAATTAATTCACCCCTCCACTTT. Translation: CASSGARQGIVINSPLHF.

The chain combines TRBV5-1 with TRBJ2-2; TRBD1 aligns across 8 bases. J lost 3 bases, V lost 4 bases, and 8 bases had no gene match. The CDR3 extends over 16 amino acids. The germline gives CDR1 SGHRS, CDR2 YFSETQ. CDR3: CASSPDRAPHTGELFF. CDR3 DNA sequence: TGCGCCAGCAGCCCGGACAGGGCACCTCACACCGGGGAGCTGTTTTTT.

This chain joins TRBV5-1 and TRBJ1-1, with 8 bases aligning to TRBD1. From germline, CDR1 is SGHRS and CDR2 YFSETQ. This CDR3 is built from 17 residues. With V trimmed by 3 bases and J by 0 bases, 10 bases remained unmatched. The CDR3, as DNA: TGCGCCAGCAGCTCTATTTCCACAGGGGGAGTGAACACTGAAGCTTTCTTT. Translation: CASSSISTGGVNTEAFF.

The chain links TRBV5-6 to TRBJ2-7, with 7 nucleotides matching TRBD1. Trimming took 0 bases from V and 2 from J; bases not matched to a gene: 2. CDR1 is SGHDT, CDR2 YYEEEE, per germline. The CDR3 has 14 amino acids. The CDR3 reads CASSLDRGPYEQYF. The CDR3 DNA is TGTGCCAGCAGCTTGGACAGGGGTCCCTACGAGCAGTACTTC.

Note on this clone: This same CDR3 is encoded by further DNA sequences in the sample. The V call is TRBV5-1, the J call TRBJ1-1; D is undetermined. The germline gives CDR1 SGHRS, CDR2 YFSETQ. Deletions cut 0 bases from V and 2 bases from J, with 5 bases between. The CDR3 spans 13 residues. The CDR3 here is CASSLGGNTEAFF. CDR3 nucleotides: TGCGCCAGCAGCTTGGGGGGTAACACTGAAGCTTTCTTT.

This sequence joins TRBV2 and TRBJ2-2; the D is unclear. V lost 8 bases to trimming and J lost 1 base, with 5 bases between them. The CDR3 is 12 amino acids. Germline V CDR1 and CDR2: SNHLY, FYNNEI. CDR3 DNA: TGTGCCAGCCGCGAGAACACCGGGGAGCTGTTTTTT. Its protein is CASRENTGELFF.

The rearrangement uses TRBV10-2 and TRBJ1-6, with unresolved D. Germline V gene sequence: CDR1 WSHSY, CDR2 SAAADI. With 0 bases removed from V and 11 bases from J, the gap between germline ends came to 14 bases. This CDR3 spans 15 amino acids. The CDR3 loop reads CASSESTVTAPPLHF. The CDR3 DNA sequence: TGCGCCAGCAGTGAGTCGACGGTTACCGCGCCACCCCTCCACTTT.

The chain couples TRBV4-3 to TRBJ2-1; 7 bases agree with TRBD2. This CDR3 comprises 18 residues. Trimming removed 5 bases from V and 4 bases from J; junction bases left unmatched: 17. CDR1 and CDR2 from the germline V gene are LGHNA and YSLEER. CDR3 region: CASSYHSGLGRGYNEQFF. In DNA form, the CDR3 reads TGCGCCAGCAGCTATCACTCCGGGTTGGGGAGGGGTTACAATGAGCAGTTCTTC.

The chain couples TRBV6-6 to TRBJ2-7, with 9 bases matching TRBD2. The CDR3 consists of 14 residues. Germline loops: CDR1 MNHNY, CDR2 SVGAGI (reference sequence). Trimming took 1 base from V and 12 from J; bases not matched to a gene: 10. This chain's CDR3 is CASSYLLAGETRYF. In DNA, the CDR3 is TGTGCCAGCAGTTACTTATTAGCGGGGGAGACAAGGTACTTC.

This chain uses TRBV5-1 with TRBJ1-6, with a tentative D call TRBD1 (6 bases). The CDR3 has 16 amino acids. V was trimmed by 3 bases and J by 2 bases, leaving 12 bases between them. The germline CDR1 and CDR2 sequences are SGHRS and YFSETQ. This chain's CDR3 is CASSSSTGTYNSPLHF. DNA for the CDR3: TGCGCCAGCAGCTCCTCGACAGGAACCTATAATTCACCCCTCCACTTT. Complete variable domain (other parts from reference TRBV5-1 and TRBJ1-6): KAGVTQTPRYLIKTRGQQVTLSCSPISGHRSVSWYQQTPGQGLQFLFEYFSETQRNKGNFPGRFSGRQFSNSRSEMNVSTLELGDSALYLCASSSSTGTYNSPLHFGNGTRLTVT.